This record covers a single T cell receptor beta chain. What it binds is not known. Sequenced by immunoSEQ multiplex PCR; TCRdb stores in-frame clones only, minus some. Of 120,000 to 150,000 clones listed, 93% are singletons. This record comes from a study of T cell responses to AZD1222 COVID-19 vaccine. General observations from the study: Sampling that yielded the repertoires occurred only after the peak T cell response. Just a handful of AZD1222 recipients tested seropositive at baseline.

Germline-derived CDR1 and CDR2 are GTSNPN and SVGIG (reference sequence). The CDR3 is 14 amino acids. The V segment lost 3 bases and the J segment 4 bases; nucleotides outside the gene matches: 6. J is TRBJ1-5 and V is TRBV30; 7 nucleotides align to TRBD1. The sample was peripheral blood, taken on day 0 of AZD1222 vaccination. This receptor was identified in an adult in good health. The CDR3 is CAWSLGQINQPQHF. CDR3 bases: TGTGCCTGGAGCCTGGGACAGATTAATCAGCCCCAGCATTTT.